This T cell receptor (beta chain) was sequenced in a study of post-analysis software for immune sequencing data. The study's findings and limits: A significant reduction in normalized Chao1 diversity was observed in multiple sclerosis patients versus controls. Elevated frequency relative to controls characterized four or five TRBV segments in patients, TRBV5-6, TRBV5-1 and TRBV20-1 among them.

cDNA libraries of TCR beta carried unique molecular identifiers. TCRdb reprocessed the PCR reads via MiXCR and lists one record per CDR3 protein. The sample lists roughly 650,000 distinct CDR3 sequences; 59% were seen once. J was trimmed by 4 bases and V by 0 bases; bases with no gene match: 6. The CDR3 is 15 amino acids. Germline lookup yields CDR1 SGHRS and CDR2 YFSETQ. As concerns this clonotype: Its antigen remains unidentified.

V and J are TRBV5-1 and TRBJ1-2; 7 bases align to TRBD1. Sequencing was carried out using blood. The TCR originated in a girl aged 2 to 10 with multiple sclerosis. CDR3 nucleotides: TGCGCCAGCAGCTTGGACAGGGGTAACAGCTATGGCTACACCTTC. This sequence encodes CASSLDRGNSYGYTF.